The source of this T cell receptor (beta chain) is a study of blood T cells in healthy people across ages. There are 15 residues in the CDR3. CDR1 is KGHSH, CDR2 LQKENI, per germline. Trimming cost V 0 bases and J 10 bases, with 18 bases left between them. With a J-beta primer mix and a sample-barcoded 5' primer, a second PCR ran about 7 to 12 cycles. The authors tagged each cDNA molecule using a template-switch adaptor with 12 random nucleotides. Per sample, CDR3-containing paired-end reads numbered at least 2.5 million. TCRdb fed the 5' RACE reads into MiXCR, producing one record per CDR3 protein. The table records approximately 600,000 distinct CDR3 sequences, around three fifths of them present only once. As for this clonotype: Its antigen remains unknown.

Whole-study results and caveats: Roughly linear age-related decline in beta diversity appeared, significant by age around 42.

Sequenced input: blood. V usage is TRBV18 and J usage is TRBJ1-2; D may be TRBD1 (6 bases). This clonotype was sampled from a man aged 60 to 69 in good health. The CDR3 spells CASSPPSGALDTYTF. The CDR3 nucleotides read TGTGCCAGCTCACCACCTTCGGGGGCCTTGGACACCTACACCTTC. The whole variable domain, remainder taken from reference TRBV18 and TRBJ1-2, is NAGVMQNPRHLVRRRGQEARLRCSPMKGHSHVYWYRQLPEEGLKFMVYLQKENIIDESGMPKERFSAEFPKEGPSILRIQQVVRGDSAAYFCASSPPSGALDTYTFGSGTRLTVV.